The 27 T cell receptor beta chains presented below share a single source sample, sequenced in a study of blood T cells in healthy people across ages. With a J-beta primer mix and a sample-barcoded 5' primer, a second PCR ran about 6 to 11 cycles. TCRdb re-analysed the 5' RACE reads in MiXCR, keeping a single row per CDR3 protein. Of about 1.6 million distinct CDR3 sequences in the sample, about 35% are singletons; the top ten hold about 11%. Specimen: blood. Every receptor here comes from a woman aged 25 to 39 in good health.

As for this clonotype: No conserved phenylalanine or tryptophan ends this CDR3, so it is likely a read error. V gene TRBV27 combines with J gene TRBJ2-3; 8 bases align to TRBD2. With V trimmed by 5 bases and J by 9 bases, 7 bases remained unmatched. CDR3 length equals 13 residues. Per germline, CDR1 MNHEY and CDR2 SMNVEV (reference sequence). CDR3 residues: CASSAVAGQTQYC. CDR3 DNA: TGTGCCAGCAGTGCGGTAGCGGGACAAACGCAGTATTGT.

This clonotype was recorded at least ten times. The chain recombines TRBV27 with TRBJ2-7; no definite D call. The CDR3 length is 14 residues. Per the germline V gene, CDR1 is MNHEY and CDR2 is SMNVEV (reference sequence). The V end lost 3 bases, the J end lost 4 bases, and 13 bases lay between the germline ends. The CDR3 region has the DNA TGTGCCAGCAGTTTCCAAAGTCTGGGGTACGAGCAGTACTTC. This sequence encodes CASSFQSLGYEQYF.

V usage is TRBV29-1 and J usage is TRBJ1-2, with 12 bases fitting TRBD1. J gave up 0 bases and V 5 bases, and 13 bases lay outside the gene matches. CDR3 length equals 18 residues. Germline CDR1 SQVTM, CDR2 ANQGSEA. Here the CDR3 reads CSVLQPPGQGAPNYGYTF. As DNA, the CDR3 is TGCAGCGTTCTCCAACCCCCGGGACAGGGGGCCCCTAACTATGGCTACACCTTC.

The chain combines TRBV4-1 with TRBJ1-1, with TRBD1 matching over 7 bases. Looked up from germline, CDR1 is MGHRA and CDR2 is YSYEKL. Trimming cost V 0 bases and J 3 bases; bases outside gene matches: 4. This CDR3 region has 15 residues. CDR3 in amino acids: CASSQDPRGDTEAFF. DNA for the CDR3: TGCGCCAGCAGCCAAGATCCCAGGGGGGACACTGAAGCTTTCTTT.

Of note for this clonotype: Since a much larger clone is just one base distant, this may be a read error. This sequence joins TRBV4-1 and TRBJ2-1; no definite D call. Germline CDR1 MGHRA, CDR2 YSYEKL. The CDR3 is 14 residues long. The CDR3 sequence: CAGSQLGTTNEQFF. CDR3 sequence (DNA): TGCGCCGGCAGCCAATTGGGTACCACCAATGAGCAGTTCTTC.

This clonotype occurred a few times. The rearrangement joins TRBV13 to TRBJ2-5, with D perhaps being TRBD1 or TRBD2 (5 bases each). V was shortened by 5 bases and J by 0 bases, with 13 bases between the two germline ends. CDR1 is PRHDT and CDR2 is FYEKMQ in the germline V gene (reference sequence). The CDR3 runs 15 residues. CDR3 bases: TGTGCCAGCAGCCCAGAGGGGTTATACCAAGAGACCCAGTACTTC. Translating gives CASSPEGLYQETQYF.

The chain joins TRBV30 to TRBJ2-5; D may be TRBD2 (6 bases). TRBJ2-7 matches the DNA end more closely, so the J call is doubtful. Germline loops: CDR1 GTSNPN, CDR2 SVGIG (reference sequence). The CDR3 sequence is 14 residues long. CDR3 loop: CAWSVGLAFYEQYF. The CDR3 DNA is TGTGCCTGGAGTGTAGGGCTAGCGTTCTACGAGCAGTACTTC.

The J gene is TRBJ1-6, the V gene TRBV7-3; D uncertain. Germline values: CDR1 SGHTA, CDR2 FQGTGA. V was cut by 4 bases and J by 8 bases, with 9 bases left in between. The CDR3 extends over 13 amino acids. The CDR3, as DNA: TGTGCCAGCAGCTACCCGGTGCATTCACCCCTCCACTTT. Translating gives CASSYPVHSPLHF.

The rearrangement uses TRBV4-1 and TRBJ1-5, with D unresolved. The CDR3 has 14 amino acids. Germline V CDR1 and CDR2: MGHRA, YSYEKL. Trimming took off 0 bases at V and 4 bases at J, with 7 bases between the two ends. The CDR3 DNA sequence: TGCGCCAGCAGCCAAGATCAAGCAAATCAGCCCCAGCATTTT. This gives the protein CASSQDQANQPQHF.

This clonotype turned up a few times. The chain has TRBV5-4 and TRBJ2-1; possible D gene TRBD2, 5 bases. V was cut by 4 bases and J by 4 bases, with 18 bases left in between. CDR1 SGHNT and CDR2 YYREEE come from the germline V gene (reference sequence). The CDR3 is 16 amino acids. CDR3 region: CASSLYGLARYNEQFF. The CDR3 region has the DNA TGTGCCAGCAGCCTGTACGGGCTAGCCCGATACAATGAGCAGTTCTTC.

This clonotype was observed a handful of times. This may be a read error: a much more frequent sequence differs by one nucleotide. The CDR3 protein is CSHREPGYEQYF. Written as DNA, the CDR3 is TGCAGCCATCGGGAACCCGGGTACGAGCAGTACTTC. This rearrangement joins TRBV29-1 to TRBJ2-7; D is perhaps TRBD2 (5 bases). Trimming stripped 8 bases from V and 4 bases from J, with 15 bases between. CDR3 size: 12 residues. The V gene's germline CDR1 is SQVTM and CDR2 ANQGSEA.

This clonotype showed up just a few times. The chain couples TRBV20-1 to TRBJ2-4; no reliable D call. Deletions cut 2 bases from V and 0 bases from J, with 14 bases between. This CDR3 is 16 amino acids long. The germline V gene encodes CDR1 DFQATT and CDR2 SNEGSKA (reference sequence). Here the CDR3 reads CSARPVTLLAKNIQYF. The CDR3 nucleotides read TGCAGTGCTAGACCCGTGACATTGCTAGCCAAAAACATTCAGTACTTC.

The V gene is TRBV30, the J gene TRBJ1-5; no clear D gene. This CDR3 contains 12 residues. The ends were cut back, 0 bases at V and 6 bases at J, with 6 bases in the middle. CDR1 GTSNPN and CDR2 SVGIG come from the germline V gene (reference sequence). CDR3 region: CAWSVPRQPQHF. The CDR3 region has the DNA TGTGCCTGGAGTGTTCCCCGTCAGCCCCAGCATTTT.

V is TRBV20-1 and J is TRBJ1-2; a possible D gene is TRBD1 (5 bases). The germline V gene encodes CDR1 DFQATT and CDR2 SNEGSKA (reference sequence). V gave up 6 bases and J gave up 6 bases, with 17 bases separating them. This CDR3 has 13 residues. The CDR3, as DNA: TGCAGTGCGCCAGACCGTGGGGGGAATGGCTACACCTTC. Its translation is CSAPDRGGNGYTF.

This clonotype was seen a handful of times. V gene TRBV27 combines with J gene TRBJ2-1; TRBD2 matches 15 bases. Losses at the gene ends were 5 bases for V and 7 bases for J; bases not matched to a gene: 12. The CDR3 consists of 18 residues. Per germline, CDR1 MNHEY and CDR2 SMNVEV (reference sequence). CDR3 protein: CASSRSGTSGGSRNEQFF. In DNA, the CDR3 is TGTGCCAGCAGTCGCTCCGGGACTAGCGGGGGGTCGCGGAATGAGCAGTTCTTC.

The chain carries TRBV7-9 and TRBJ2-5; D possibly matches TRBD1 or TRBD2 (5 bases each). CDR1 and CDR2 from the germline V gene are SEHNR and FQNEAQ (reference sequence). The CDR3 spans 16 residues. The V gene lost 5 bases and the J gene lost 5 bases, with 21 bases spanning the gap. CDR3 DNA: TGTGCCAGCAGCCAAGCCGGGACGGCCGTTTGGGAGACCCAGTACTTC. This sequence encodes CASSQAGTAVWETQYF.

Notes on this clonotype: A read error may produce the germline difference seen at one junction end. This sequence joins TRBV18 and TRBJ2-1; D unresolved. Germline-derived CDR1 and CDR2 are KGHSH and LQKENI. The CDR3 has 13 residues. CDR3 bases: TGTGCCAGCCCACCAGGCCGCAACAATGAGCAGTTCTTC. Protein product: CASPPGRNNEQFF.

CDR3 sequence: CASSVATGGEKLFF. The DNA of the CDR3 is TGTGCCAGCAGCGTAGCGACAGGGGGTGAAAAACTGTTTTTT. The J gene is TRBJ1-4, the V gene TRBV9, with TRBD1 matching over 9 bases. The V gene end was trimmed by 0 bases and the J gene end by 7 bases; junction bases not matched to a gene: 1. The CDR3 is 14 residues long. Per germline, CDR1 SGDLS and CDR2 YYNGEE.

V and J are TRBV4-1 and TRBJ2-5; 8 bases agree with TRBD1. Germline V lookup: CDR1 MGHRA, CDR2 YSYEKL. V lost 0 bases, J lost 8 bases, and 8 bases stayed unmatched. There are 15 residues in the CDR3. The CDR3 region has the DNA TGCGCCAGCAGCCAAGAAGGACAGGGAATATATACCCAGTACTTC. Translation gives CASSQEGQGIYTQYF.

This clonotype was seen many times. The chain joins TRBV10-3 to TRBJ2-7; possible D gene TRBD2, 6 bases. V was shortened by 3 bases and J by 4 bases, with 13 bases between the two germline ends. From germline, CDR1 is ENHRY and CDR2 SYGVKD. This CDR3 spans 14 amino acids. The CDR3 region has the DNA TGTGCCATCAGTGACGGGTCTCGGGGGTACGAGCAGTACTTC. Translation gives CAISDGSRGYEQYF.

The chain combines TRBV20-1 with TRBJ2-1, with D uncertain. The CDR3 runs to 12 residues. CDR1 and CDR2 from the germline V gene are DFQATT and SNEGSKA (reference sequence). The CDR3 loop reads CSLTRLQNEQFF. In nucleotides, the CDR3 is TGCAGCCTGACACGCCTTCAAAATGAGCAGTTCTTC.

This clonotype showed up just a few times. The chain has TRBV5-6 and TRBJ2-7; 8 bases agree with TRBD2. Germline V CDR1 and CDR2: SGHDT, YYEEEE. The V gene end was trimmed by 3 bases and the J gene end by 0 bases; junction bases not matched to a gene: 5. The length of the CDR3 is 15 residues. The CDR3 region has the DNA TGTGCCAGCAGCTCCAGCGGGAGTGACTCCTACGAGCAGTACTTC. It is translated as CASSSSGSDSYEQYF.

This clonotype was counted many times. V gene TRBV24-1 combines with J gene TRBJ2-3; no firm D call. This CDR3 is 15 amino acids long. Germline CDR1 and CDR2: KGHDR and SFDVKD. Trimming shortened V by 3 bases and J by 2 bases, and 11 bases separated the two germline ends. The CDR3 sequence: CATSDPLDSTDTQYF. The CDR3 coding sequence is TGTGCCACCAGTGATCCGTTGGATTCCACAGATACGCAGTATTTT.

This sequence joins TRBV9 and TRBJ1-2; D is possibly TRBD1 (6 bases). CDR1 is SGDLS and CDR2 is YYNGEE in the germline V gene. The CDR3 loop spans 13 amino acids. Deletions cut 5 bases from V and 12 bases from J, with 20 bases between. For the CDR3, the DNA is TGTGCCAGCAGTCGGTGGGACAAAGAGAACAACACCTTC. Protein: CASSRWDKENNTF.

This chain links TRBV29-1 with TRBJ1-2; TRBD1 agrees at 7 bases. The CDR3 is 15 residues long. V shed 5 bases and J 7 bases; nucleotides not matched to a gene: 16. CDR1 is SQVTM and CDR2 is ANQGSEA in the germline V gene. CDR3 amino acids: CSVLSRTGEKSGYTF. CDR3 DNA sequence: TGCAGCGTTTTAAGTCGAACAGGGGAAAAATCTGGCTACACCTTC.

This clonotype has a handful of counts. At one boundary the junction diverges from the germline segment, which might be a read error. This chain joins TRBV20-1 and TRBJ2-2; 10 nucleotides align to TRBD1. The CDR3 contains 14 residues. Germline loops: CDR1 DFQATT, CDR2 SNEGSKA (reference sequence). CDR3: CSAIRQGAFGERFF. The CDR3 nucleotides are TGCAGTGCCATTCGACAGGGGGCTTTCGGGGAGCGGTTTTTT.

The chain employs TRBV3-1 and TRBJ2-7; D is perhaps TRBD2 (6 bases). This CDR3 is 11 amino acids long. Trimming took off 6 bases at V and 12 bases at J, with 15 bases between the two ends. Germline V lookup: CDR1 LGHDT, CDR2 YNNKEL (reference sequence). The DNA of the CDR3 is TGTGCCAGCAGACAGCGGGCAGAGTGGTACTTC. It encodes CASRQRAEWYF.